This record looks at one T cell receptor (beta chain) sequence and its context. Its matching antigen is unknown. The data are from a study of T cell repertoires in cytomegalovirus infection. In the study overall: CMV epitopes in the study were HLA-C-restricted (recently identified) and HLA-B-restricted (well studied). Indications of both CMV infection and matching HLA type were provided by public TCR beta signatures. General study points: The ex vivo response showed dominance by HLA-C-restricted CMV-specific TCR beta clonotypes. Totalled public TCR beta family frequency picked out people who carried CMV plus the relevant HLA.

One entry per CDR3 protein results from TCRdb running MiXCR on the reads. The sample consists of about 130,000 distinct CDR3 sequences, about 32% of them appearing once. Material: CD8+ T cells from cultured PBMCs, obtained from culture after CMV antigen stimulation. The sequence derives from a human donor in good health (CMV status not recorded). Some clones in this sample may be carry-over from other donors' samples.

In DNA form, the CDR3 reads TGTGCCAGCAGTTATGCACTCGGAGAGACCCAGTACTTC. Protein product: CASSYALGETQYF. V usage is TRBV6-6 and J usage is TRBJ2-5; no definite D call. The CDR3 contains 13 residues. Trimming took 3 bases from V and 4 from J, leaving 9 bases between them. CDR1 MNHNY and CDR2 SVGAGI come from the germline V gene (reference sequence).